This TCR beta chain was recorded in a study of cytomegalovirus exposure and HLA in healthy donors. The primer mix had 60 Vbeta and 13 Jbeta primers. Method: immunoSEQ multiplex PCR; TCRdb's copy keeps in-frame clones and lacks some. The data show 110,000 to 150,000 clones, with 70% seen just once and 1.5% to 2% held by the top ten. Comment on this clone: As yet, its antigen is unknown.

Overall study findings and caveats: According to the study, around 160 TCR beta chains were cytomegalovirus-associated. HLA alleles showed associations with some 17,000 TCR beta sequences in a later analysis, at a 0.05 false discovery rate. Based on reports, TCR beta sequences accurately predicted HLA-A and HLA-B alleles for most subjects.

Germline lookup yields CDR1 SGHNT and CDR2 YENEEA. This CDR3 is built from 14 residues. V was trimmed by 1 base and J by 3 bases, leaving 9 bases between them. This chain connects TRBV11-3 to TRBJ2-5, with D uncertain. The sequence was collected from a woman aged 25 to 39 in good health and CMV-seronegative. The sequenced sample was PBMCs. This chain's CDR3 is CASSLGGDEETQYF. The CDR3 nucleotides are TGTGCCAGCAGCTTAGGCGGAGATGAAGAGACCCAGTACTTC. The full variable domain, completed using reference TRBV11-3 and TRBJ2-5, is EAGVVQSPRYKIIEKKQPVAFWCNPISGHNTLYWYLQNLGQGPELLIRYENEEAVDDSQLPKDRFSAERLKGVDSTLKIQPAELGDSAVYLCASSLGGDEETQYFGPGTRLLVL.